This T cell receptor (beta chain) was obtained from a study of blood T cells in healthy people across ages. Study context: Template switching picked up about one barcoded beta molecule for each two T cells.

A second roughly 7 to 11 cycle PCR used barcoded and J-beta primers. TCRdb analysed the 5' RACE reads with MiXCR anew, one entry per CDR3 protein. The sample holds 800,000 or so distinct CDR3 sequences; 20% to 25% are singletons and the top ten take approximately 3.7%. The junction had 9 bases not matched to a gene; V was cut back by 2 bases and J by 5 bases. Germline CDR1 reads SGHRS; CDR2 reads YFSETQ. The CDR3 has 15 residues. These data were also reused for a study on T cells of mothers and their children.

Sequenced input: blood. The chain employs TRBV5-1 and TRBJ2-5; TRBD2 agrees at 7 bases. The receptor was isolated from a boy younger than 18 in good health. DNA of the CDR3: TGCGCCAGCAGCTTCTTTGGCGGGAGATTGGAGACCCAGTACTTC. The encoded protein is CASSFFGGRLETQYF.